These 13 T cell receptor beta chains were sequenced from one sample in a study of Ad26.COV2.S vaccination and SARS-CoV-2 variants. Sequencing was performed with immunoSEQ multiplex PCR; in TCRdb, only in-frame clones are kept and a portion is missing. The profile shows over 110,000 clones, just over 85% of them singletons. The sample was peripheral blood, taken after recovery from COVID-19. Receptors originate from a human donor who had recovered from COVID-19.

The chain employs TRBV10-2 and TRBJ1-1, with D uncertain. Trimming cost V 7 bases and J 1 base, with 7 bases left between them. This CDR3 spans 12 amino acids. Germline CDR1 reads WSHSY; CDR2 reads SAAADI. The DNA for the CDR3 is TGCGCCAGCAATTCTAGGAACACTGAAGCTTTCTTT. Translation gives CASNSRNTEAFF.

V usage is TRBV27 and J usage is TRBJ2-7; D might be TRBD2 (5 bases). The germline V and J ends were trimmed by 2 bases and 7 bases, with 15 bases remaining between them. Germline values: CDR1 MNHEY, CDR2 SMNVEV (reference sequence). This CDR3 region has 14 residues. The CDR3 sequence: CASSLTAGAEEQYF. Written as DNA, the CDR3 is TGTGCCAGCAGTTTAACCGCAGGAGCGGAAGAGCAGTACTTC.

J is TRBJ2-7 and V is TRBV29-1, with TRBD1 identical over 7 bases. The CDR3 extends over 14 amino acids. Germline lookup yields CDR1 SQVTM and CDR2 ANQGSEA. V was clipped by 5 bases and J by 6 bases; unmatched bases: 13. Here the CDR3 DNA reads TGCAGCGTTTTGGAGACAGGGCAGTTGACCGAGCAGTACTTC. The encoded protein is CSVLETGQLTEQYF.

This chain connects TRBV5-1 to TRBJ1-6; D gene unclear. CDR3 length equals 14 residues. V was cut by 4 bases and J by 5 bases, with 10 bases left in between. From germline, CDR1 is SGHRS and CDR2 YFSETQ. CDR3 bases: TGCGCCAGCAGCCCAGCTCGTAATAATTCACCCCTCCACTTT. Translating it yields CASSPARNNSPLHF. Using reference TRBV5-1 and TRBJ1-6 for the parts outside the CDR3, the full variable domain is KAGVTQTPRYLIKTRGQQVTLSCSPISGHRSVSWYQQTPGQGLQFLFEYFSETQRNKGNFPGRFSGRQFSNSRSEMNVSTLELGDSALYLCASSPARNNSPLHFGNGTRLTVT.

The J gene is TRBJ1-1, the V gene TRBV5-8; 7 nucleotides align to TRBD1. The length of the CDR3 is 16 residues. The V gene's germline CDR1 is SGHTS and CDR2 YDEGEE. Germline trimming cut 5 bases from V and 5 bases from J; bases unmatched to any gene: 15. The CDR3 protein is CASRLRYTGVGTEAFF. The CDR3 nucleotides read TGTGCCAGCAGGTTAAGATATACAGGGGTGGGTACTGAAGCTTTCTTT.

The chain has TRBV7-2 and TRBJ1-5; D remains ambiguous. With 2 bases removed from V and 1 base from J, the gap between germline ends came to 9 bases. The germline gives CDR1 SGHTA, CDR2 FQGNSA. This CDR3 is built from 15 residues. This CDR3 is CASSLMGRSNQPQHF. As DNA, the CDR3 is TGTGCCAGCAGCTTAATGGGGAGAAGCAATCAGCCCCAGCATTTT.

The genes are TRBV3-1 (or the pseudogene TRBV3-2) and TRBJ1-3; D uncertain. In germline, CDR1 is LGHDT, CDR2 YNNKEL (reference sequence). V dropped 4 bases and J dropped 1 base, with 17 bases sitting between them. The length of the CDR3 is 17 residues. CDR3 bases: TGTGCCAGCAGCCGGCCAGAGGATGGAGGTTCTGGAAACACCATATATTTT. Its protein is CASSRPEDGGSGNTIYF.

The chain carries TRBV4-1 and TRBJ1-1; D gene unclear. The V gene's germline CDR1 is MGHRA and CDR2 YSYEKL. Deletions cut 4 bases from V and 5 bases from J, with 8 bases between. The CDR3 length is 12 residues. The chain's CDR3 is CASSLAGTEAFF. In nucleotides, the CDR3 is TGCGCCAGCAGCCTGGCGGGTACTGAAGCTTTCTTT.

The chain recombines TRBV4-1 with TRBJ2-5, with 12 positions matching TRBD2. Unmatched junction bases numbered 6, after V lost 2 bases and J lost 5 bases. Germline loops: CDR1 MGHRA, CDR2 YSYEKL. CDR3 length: 16 residues. The CDR3 reads CASSQPLAGGTETQYF. The CDR3 DNA reads as TGCGCCAGCAGCCAACCACTAGCGGGGGGAACTGAGACCCAGTACTTC.

This clone was seen once. The rearrangement links TRBV7-2 to TRBJ2-5; D gene ambiguous. CDR3 length equals 12 residues. Trimming cost V 3 bases and J 3 bases, with 5 bases left between them. CDR1 SGHTA and CDR2 FQGNSA come from the germline V gene. The CDR3 DNA is TGTGCCAGCAGCTTGGCTGAAGAGACCCAGTACTTC. Its translation: CASSLAEETQYF.

This clone was seen a few times. The chain combines TRBV5-1 with TRBJ1-1; the D is unclear. Germline-derived CDR1 and CDR2 are SGHRS and YFSETQ. Between the trimmed V and J ends, which lost 4 bases and 8 bases, there was a span of 15 bases. The CDR3 spans 13 residues. CDR3 in amino acids: CASSARGRTEAFF. The DNA for the CDR3 is TGCGCCAGCAGCGCGCGCGGACGGACGGAAGCTTTCTTT.

A single count supports this clone. The V gene is TRBV7-9, the J gene TRBJ1-2; D unresolved. This CDR3 is built from 12 residues. Germline assignment: CDR1 SEHNR and CDR2 FQNEAQ (reference sequence). Trimming stripped 4 bases from V and 6 bases from J, with 9 bases between. CDR3 DNA: TGTGCCAGCAGCTATACGAACGATGGCTACACCTTC. It codes for CASSYTNDGYTF.

The rearrangement links TRBV6-5 to TRBJ2-7; D unclear. CDR1 and CDR2 from the germline V gene are MNHEY and SVGAGI. This CDR3 is 11 amino acids long. V lost 7 bases to trimming and J lost 6 bases, with 10 bases between them. CDR3 protein: CASIFITEQYF. The CDR3 DNA reads TGTGCCAGCATCTTCATCACCGAGCAGTACTTC.